Given below is one TCR beta chain in context. This clone was seen once. Its antigen has not been determined. Within one base of it there is no much larger clone, and no base qualities were kept. The data were obtained in a study of blood T cell repertoires in COVID-19 (dated by TCRdb to the early 2020s). With regard to the full study: Collaborator samples came from the United States, Italy and Spain and covered acute and convalescent phases of COVID-19. The sample metadata nearly always contained a de-identified subject ID, COVID-19 status, age in years and sex. The repertoires were released in a freely available public database meant as a resource for research on the immune response to SARS-CoV-2. HLA class I and class II types, where available, came from metadata supplied by the sample provider rather than from assay-based typing. Deeply sampled blood TCRbeta repertoires from subjects exposed to, actively infected with, or recovered from COVID-19 were included in the dataset. Samples were obtained from the ongoing ImmuneRACE study (first 160 participants) and from 1,000 to 1,500 subjects provided by 6 global collaborators. The material from the prospective study consisted of cDNA or gDNA derived from T cells, B-cell-depleted T cells, or PBMCs. Study-wide findings and limitations: The amount of clinical and demographic metadata varied by source and participant and was provided uncurated.

TCRbeta CDR3 regions were amplified from genomic DNA using the immunoSEQ Assay, a bias-controlled multiplex PCR. The source study handled its data this way. Within the assay, amplification of reference gene primers was used to estimate how many nucleated cells each sample contained. To quantify the absolute abundance of each unique TCRbeta CDR3 rearrangement, sequence reads were collapsed and filtered. Productive Simpson clonality was computed per sample as the square root of Simpson's diversity index over productive rearrangements. TCRdb took this table from immuneACCESS and kept in-frame rearrangements with V and J called. Such tables lack part of the clones; where checked against another copy, unresolved V genes explain under half of the gap, and the rest is unexplained. That table is the source of V, J and clone size, and D and trimming were worked out from the DNA. In this sample the table shows some 69,000 clones, 89% of which occur a single time. The ten top clones hold 4.5% to 5% of the sample.

Collaborating institutions collected whole blood in K2EDTA tubes following their own protocols. Collaborator samples were shipped for TCRbeta analysis as frozen whole blood, isolated PBMCs, or DNA extracted from either sample type. V and J are trimmed by 4 bases and 3 bases, and the gene matches miss 7 bases of the junction. Looking up the germline V gene yields CDR1 KGHDR and CDR2 SFDVKD. The CDR3 runs 16 residues from the cysteine to the phenylalanine. Only the CDR3 part of the read is kept: 48 bases, read in frame from the first base. The clonotype was recovered from a woman between 45 and 60 years old with active COVID-19. Sequences were obtained from peripheral blood. The rearrangement combines TRBV24-1 with TRBJ2-1; 8 junctional bases match TRBD2. DNA sequence: TGTGCCACCAGTGACCTAGCGGGTGATAACTACAATGAGCAGTTCTTC. It translates as CATSDLAGDNYNEQFF.